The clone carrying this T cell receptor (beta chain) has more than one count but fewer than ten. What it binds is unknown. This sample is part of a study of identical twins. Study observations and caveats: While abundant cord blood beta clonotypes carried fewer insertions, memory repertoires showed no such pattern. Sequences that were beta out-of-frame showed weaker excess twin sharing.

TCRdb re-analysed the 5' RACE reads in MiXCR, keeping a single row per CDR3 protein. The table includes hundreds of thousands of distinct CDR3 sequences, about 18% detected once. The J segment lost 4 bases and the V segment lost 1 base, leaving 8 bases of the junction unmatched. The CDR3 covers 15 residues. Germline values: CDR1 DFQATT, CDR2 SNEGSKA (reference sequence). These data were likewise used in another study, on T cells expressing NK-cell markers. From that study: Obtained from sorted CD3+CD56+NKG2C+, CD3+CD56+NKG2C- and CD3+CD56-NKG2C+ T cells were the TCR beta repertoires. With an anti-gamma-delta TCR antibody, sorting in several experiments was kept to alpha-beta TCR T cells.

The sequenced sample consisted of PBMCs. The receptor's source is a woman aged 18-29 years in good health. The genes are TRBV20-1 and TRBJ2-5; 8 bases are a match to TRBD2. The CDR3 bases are TGCAGTGCTAGAGGGGCGGGAGGCCGGAGAGAGACCCAGTACTTC. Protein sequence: CSARGAGGRRETQYF.